This entry lists 5 T cell receptor beta chains sequenced from one sample in a study of CD4+ T cells in melanoma. Assay: immunoSEQ multiplex PCR; the TCRdb copy retains only in-frame clones and omits some. The sample holds 120,000 to 150,000 clones, around 90% seen once. These receptors were obtained from a human donor with melanoma.

This clone has only one observation. The V gene is TRBV30, the J gene TRBJ2-2, with D possibly TRBD2 on 6 matching bases. The V gene's germline CDR1 is GTSNPN and CDR2 SVGIG (reference sequence). The CDR3 extends over 14 amino acids. V was shortened by 4 bases and J by 2 bases, with 11 bases between the two germline ends. CDR3 region: CAWNREINTGELFF. CDR3 sequence (DNA): TGTGCCTGGAATCGGGAGATTAACACCGGGGAGCTGTTTTTT.

The chain joins TRBV4-1 to TRBJ1-5; D is uncertain. Trimming removed 0 bases from V and 7 bases from J, with 13 bases in between. This CDR3 has 15 amino acids. The germline V gene encodes CDR1 MGHRA and CDR2 YSYEKL. In DNA form, the CDR3 reads TGCGCCAGCAGCCAAGATCCGATGGGTTACCAGCCCCAGCATTTT. It translates to CASSQDPMGYQPQHF.

This clone was seen a single time. The CDR3 loop is CSVQLSYGYTF. The CDR3 region has the DNA TGCAGCGTTCAACTCTCCTATGGCTACACCTTC. The chain recombines TRBV29-1 with TRBJ1-2; D not certain. CDR1 is SQVTM and CDR2 is ANQGSEA in the germline V gene. The CDR3 spans 11 residues. Trimming removed 5 bases from V and 4 bases from J, with 8 bases in between.

The J gene is TRBJ1-3, the V gene TRBV6-5, with D uncertain. Germline-derived CDR1 and CDR2 are MNHEY and SVGAGI. V gave up 6 bases and J gave up 0 bases, with 12 bases separating them. The CDR3 length is 15 residues. For the CDR3, the DNA is TGTGCCAGCAGGACGACCCCGCTCTCTGGAAACACCATATATTTT. It specifies CASRTTPLSGNTIYF.

The chain carries TRBV6-1 and TRBJ1-2; 7 bases match TRBD1. The CDR3 is made up of 14 amino acids. CDR1 MNHNS and CDR2 SASEGT come from the germline V gene. With 6 bases clipped from V and 4 bases from J, the junction kept 8 bases outside the gene matches. CDR3 in amino acids: CASSVSGTAYGYTF. In nucleotides, the CDR3 is TGTGCCAGCAGCGTATCCGGGACAGCCTATGGCTACACCTTC.